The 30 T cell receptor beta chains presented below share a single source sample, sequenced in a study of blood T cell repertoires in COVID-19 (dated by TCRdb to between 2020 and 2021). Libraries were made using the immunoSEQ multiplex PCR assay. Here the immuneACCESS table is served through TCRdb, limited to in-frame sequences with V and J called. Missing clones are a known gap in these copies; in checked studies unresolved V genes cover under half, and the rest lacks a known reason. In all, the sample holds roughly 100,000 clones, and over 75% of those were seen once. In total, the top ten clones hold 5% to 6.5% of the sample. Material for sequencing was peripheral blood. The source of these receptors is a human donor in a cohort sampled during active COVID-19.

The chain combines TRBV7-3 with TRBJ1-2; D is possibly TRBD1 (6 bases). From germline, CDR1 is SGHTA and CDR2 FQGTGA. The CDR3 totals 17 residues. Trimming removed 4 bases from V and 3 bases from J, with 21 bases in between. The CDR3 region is CASSSQPSSDSYYGYTF. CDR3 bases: TGTGCCAGCAGCTCCCAACCCAGTTCGGACAGCTACTATGGCTACACCTTC.

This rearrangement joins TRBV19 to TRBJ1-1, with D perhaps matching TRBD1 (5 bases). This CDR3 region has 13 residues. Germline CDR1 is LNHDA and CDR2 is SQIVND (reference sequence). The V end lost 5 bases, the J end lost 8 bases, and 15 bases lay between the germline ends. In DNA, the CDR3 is TGTGCCAGTAGTGTCCTCCCCAGGGCAGAAGCTTTCTTT. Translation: CASSVLPRAEAFF. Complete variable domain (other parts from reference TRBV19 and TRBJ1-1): DGGITQSPKYLFRKEGQNVTLSCEQNLNHDAMYWYRQDPGQGLRLIYYSQIVNDFQKGDIAEGYSVSREKKESFPLTVTSAQKNPTAFYLCASSVLPRAEAFFGQGTRLTVV.

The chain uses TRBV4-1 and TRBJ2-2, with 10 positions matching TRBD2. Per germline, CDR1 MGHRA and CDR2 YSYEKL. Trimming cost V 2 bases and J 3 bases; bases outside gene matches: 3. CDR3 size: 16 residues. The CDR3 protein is CASSQSSGSDTGELFF. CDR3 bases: TGCGCCAGCAGCCAATCTAGCGGGAGTGACACCGGGGAGCTGTTTTTT.

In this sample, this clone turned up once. The CDR3 sequence is CASSTGQNEKLFF. CDR3 sequence (DNA): TGTGCCAGCAGTACCGGACAGAATGAAAAACTGTTTTTT. The V call is TRBV28, the J call TRBJ1-4, with a possible D match to TRBD1 (6 bases). Trimming cost V 5 bases and J 5 bases, with 9 bases left between them. This CDR3 spans 13 amino acids. Germline CDR1 MDHEN, CDR2 SYDVKM.

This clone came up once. The CDR3 region has the DNA TGTGCCAGCAGCTTAGACCAGGGATATGATTCACCCCTCCACTTT. This translates into CASSLDQGYDSPLHF. This chain links TRBV7-6 with TRBJ1-6; D possibly corresponds to TRBD1 (5 bases). The CDR3 is made up of 15 amino acids. The germline gives CDR1 SGHVS, CDR2 FNYEAQ. Trimming stripped 1 base from V and 8 bases from J, with 12 bases between.

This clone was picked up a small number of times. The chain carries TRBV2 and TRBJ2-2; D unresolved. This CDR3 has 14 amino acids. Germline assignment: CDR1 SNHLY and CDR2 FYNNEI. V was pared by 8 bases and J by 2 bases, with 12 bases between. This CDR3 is CASQNAGNTGELFF. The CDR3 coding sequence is TGTGCCAGCCAGAACGCAGGAAACACCGGGGAGCTGTTTTTT.

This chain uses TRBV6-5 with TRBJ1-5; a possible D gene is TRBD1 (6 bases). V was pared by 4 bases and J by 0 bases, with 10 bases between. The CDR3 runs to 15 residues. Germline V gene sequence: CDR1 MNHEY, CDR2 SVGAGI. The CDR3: CASSSRGDSNQPQHF. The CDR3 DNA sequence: TGTGCCAGCAGTTCCAGGGGAGATAGCAATCAGCCCCAGCATTTT.

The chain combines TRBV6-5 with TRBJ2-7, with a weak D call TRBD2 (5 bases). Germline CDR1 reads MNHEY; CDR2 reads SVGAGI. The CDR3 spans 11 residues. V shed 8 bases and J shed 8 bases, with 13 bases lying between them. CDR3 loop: CASGGPPKQYF. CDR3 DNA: TGTGCCAGCGGAGGCCCTCCTAAGCAGTACTTC.

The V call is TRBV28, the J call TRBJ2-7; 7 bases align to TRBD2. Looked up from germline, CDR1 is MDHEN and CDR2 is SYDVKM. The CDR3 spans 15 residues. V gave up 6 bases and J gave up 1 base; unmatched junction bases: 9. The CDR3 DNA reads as TGTGCCAGCAGCTCTCGAGGGGAGGGTTCCTACGAGCAGTACTTC. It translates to CASSSRGEGSYEQYF.

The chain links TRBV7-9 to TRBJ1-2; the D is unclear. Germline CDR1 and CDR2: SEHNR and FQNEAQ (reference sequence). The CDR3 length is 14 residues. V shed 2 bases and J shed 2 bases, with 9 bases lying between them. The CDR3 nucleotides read TGTGCCAGCAGCTTACGAGCAGCGAACTATGGCTACACCTTC. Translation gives CASSLRAANYGYTF.

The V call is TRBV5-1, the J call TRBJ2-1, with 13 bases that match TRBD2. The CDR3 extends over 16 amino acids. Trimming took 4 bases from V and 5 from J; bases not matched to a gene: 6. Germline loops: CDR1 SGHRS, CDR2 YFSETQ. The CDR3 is CASSPGGTSGDNEQFF. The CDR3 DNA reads TGCGCCAGCAGCCCTGGTGGGACTAGCGGGGACAATGAGCAGTTCTTC.

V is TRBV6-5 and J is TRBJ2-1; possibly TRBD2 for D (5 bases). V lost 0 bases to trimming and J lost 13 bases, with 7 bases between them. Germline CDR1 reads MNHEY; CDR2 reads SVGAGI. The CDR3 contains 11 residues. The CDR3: CASSYSGAQFF. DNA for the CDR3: TGTGCCAGCAGTTACTCGGGAGCTCAGTTCTTC.

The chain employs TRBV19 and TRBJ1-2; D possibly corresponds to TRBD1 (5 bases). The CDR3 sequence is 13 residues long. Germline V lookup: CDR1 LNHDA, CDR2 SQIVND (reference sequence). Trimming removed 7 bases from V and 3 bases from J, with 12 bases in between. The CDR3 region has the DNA TGTGCCAGTACCCAGCAGGGTCACTATGGCTACACCTTC. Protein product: CASTQQGHYGYTF. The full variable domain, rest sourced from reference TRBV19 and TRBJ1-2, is DGGITQSPKYLFRKEGQNVTLSCEQNLNHDAMYWYRQDPGQGLRLIYYSQIVNDFQKGDIAEGYSVSREKKESFPLTVTSAQKNPTAFYLCASTQQGHYGYTFGSGTRLTVV.

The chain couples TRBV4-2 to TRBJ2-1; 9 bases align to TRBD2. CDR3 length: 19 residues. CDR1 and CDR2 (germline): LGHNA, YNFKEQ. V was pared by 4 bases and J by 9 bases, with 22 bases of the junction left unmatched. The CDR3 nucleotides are TGTGCCAGCAGCCTAACTAGGGGTGGCGGGAGGGCAGAACCGGGTGAGCAGTTCTTC. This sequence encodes CASSLTRGGGRAEPGEQFF.

CDR3 nucleotide sequence: TGTGCCAGCAGCCAAGTAGCAGCTCTCCAAGAGACCCAGTACTTC. This translates into CASSQVAALQETQYF. V is TRBV4-2 and J is TRBJ2-5; D is uncertain. Germline assignment: CDR1 LGHNA and CDR2 YNFKEQ. This CDR3 has 15 residues. V lost 1 base, J lost 1 base, and 10 bases lay in between.

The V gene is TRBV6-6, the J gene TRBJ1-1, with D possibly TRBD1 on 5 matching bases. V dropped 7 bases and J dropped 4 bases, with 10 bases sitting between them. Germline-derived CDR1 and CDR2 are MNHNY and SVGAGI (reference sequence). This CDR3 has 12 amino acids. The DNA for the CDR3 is TGTGCCAGCACCCAAGGGGCCACTGAAGCTTTCTTT. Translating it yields CASTQGATEAFF.

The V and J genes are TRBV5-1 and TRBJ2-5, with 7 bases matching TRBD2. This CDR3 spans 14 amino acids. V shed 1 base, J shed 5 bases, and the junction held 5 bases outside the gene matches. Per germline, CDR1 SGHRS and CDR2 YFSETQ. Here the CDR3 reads CASSLRAGLETQYF. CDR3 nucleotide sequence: TGCGCCAGCAGCTTGAGAGCGGGACTGGAGACCCAGTACTTC.

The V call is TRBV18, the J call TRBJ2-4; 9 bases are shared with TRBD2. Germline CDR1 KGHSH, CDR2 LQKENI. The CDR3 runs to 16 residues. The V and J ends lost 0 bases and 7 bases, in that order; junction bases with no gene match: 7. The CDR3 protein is CASSPPLAGGPNIQYF. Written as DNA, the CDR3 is TGTGCCAGCTCACCACCCCTGGCGGGAGGGCCGAACATTCAGTACTTC.

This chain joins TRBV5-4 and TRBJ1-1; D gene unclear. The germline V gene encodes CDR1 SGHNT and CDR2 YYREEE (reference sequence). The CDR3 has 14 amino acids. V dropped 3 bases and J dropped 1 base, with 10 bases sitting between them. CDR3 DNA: TGTGCCAGCAGCTCCGAAAAAGCGAACACTGAAGCTTTCTTT. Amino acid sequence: CASSSEKANTEAFF.

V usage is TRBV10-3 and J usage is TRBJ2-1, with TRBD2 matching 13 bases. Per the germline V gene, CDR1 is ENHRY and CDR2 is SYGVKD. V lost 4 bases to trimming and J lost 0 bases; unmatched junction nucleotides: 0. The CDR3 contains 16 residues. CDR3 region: CAISGTSGSSYNEQFF. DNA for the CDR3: TGTGCCATCAGTGGGACTAGCGGGAGCTCCTACAATGAGCAGTTCTTC.

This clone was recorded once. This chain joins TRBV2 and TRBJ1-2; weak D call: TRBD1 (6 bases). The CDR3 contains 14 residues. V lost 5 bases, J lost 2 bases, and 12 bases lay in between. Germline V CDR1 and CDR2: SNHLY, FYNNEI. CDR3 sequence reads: CASSLTGGNYGYTF. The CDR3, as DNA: TGTGCCAGCAGTCTGACAGGCGGAAACTATGGCTACACCTTC.

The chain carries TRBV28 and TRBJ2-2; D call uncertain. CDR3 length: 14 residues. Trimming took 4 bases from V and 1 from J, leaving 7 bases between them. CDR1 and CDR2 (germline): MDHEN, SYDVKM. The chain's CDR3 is CASSSTLNTGELFF. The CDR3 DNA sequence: TGTGCCAGCAGTTCGACACTGAACACCGGGGAGCTGTTTTTT.

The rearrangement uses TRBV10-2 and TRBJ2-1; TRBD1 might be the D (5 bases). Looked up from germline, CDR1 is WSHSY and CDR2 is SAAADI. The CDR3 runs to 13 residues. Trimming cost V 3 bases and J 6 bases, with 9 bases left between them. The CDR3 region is CASSDFRANEQFF. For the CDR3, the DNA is TGCGCCAGCAGTGATTTCAGGGCCAATGAGCAGTTCTTC.

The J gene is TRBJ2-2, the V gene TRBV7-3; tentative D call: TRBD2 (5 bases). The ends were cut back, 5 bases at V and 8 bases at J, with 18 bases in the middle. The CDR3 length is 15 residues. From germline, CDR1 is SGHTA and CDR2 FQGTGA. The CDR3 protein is CASSPIRGPGGELFF. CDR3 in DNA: TGTGCCAGCAGCCCCATCCGGGGTCCCGGGGGGGAGCTGTTTTTT.

The CDR3 nucleotides are TGTGCCAGCAGTCTTCCGGGACAATCATATTCACCCCTCCACTTT. It is translated as CASSLPGQSYSPLHF. This chain connects TRBV6-6 to TRBJ1-6; weak D call: TRBD1 (6 bases). The CDR3 loop spans 15 amino acids. CDR1 and CDR2 from the germline V gene are MNHNY and SVGAGI (reference sequence). The V end lost 5 bases, the J end lost 8 bases, and 16 bases lay between the germline ends.

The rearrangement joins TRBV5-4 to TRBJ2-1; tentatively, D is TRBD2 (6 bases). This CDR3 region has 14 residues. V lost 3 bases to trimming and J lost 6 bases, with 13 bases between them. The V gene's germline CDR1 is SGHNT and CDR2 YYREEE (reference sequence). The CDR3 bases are TGTGCCAGCAGCTCCCTACTAGCAGGCAATGAGCAGTTCTTC. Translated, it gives CASSSLLAGNEQFF.

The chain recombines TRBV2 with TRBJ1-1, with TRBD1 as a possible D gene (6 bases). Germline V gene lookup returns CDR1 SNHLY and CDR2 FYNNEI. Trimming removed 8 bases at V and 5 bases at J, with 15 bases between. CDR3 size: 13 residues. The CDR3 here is CASVTGIGTEAFF. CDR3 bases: TGTGCCAGCGTTACAGGGATAGGGACTGAAGCTTTCTTT.

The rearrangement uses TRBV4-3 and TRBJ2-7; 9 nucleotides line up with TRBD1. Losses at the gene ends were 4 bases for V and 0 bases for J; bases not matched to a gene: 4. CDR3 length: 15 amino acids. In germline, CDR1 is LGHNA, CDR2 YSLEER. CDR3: CASSLQGAYSYEQYF. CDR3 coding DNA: TGCGCCAGCAGCCTACAGGGGGCCTACTCCTACGAGCAGTACTTC.

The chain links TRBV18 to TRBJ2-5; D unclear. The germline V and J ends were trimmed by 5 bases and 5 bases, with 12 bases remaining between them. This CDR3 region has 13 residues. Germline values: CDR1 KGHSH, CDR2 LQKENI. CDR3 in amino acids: CASSENSWETQYF. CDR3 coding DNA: TGTGCCAGCTCAGAGAATTCTTGGGAGACCCAGTACTTC.

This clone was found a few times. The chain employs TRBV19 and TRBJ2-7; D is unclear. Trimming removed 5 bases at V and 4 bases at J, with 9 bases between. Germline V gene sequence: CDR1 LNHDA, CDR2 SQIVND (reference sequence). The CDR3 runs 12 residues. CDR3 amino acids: CASSPGTYEQYF. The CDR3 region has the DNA TGTGCCAGTAGTCCCGGTACTTACGAGCAGTACTTC.